This T cell receptor (beta chain) was recovered during a study of CD4 and CD8 cells across lung adenocarcinoma regions. Per the germline V gene, CDR1 is GTSNPN and CDR2 is SVGIG (reference sequence). This CDR3 is built from 12 residues. Trimming took 2 bases from V and 6 from J, leaving 9 bases between them. This clonotype occurred a few times. Each CDR3 protein is one row after TCRdb ran MiXCR on the PCR reads. This table has approximately 17,000 distinct CDR3 sequences, 46% appearing once. Localized lung adenocarcinoma, a non-small cell lung cancer, affected the donors. The chain employs TRBV30 and TRBJ2-3; D assignment may be TRBD1 or TRBD2 (5 bases each). The sequence came from a male donor with lung adenocarcinoma. The CD4 and CD8 labels of this study may be unreliable. The sample comprised CD4+ T cells from the margin of a lung tumor. The CDR3 loop is CAWSKWGDTQYF. The CDR3 region has the DNA TGTGCCTGGAGTAAATGGGGGGATACGCAGTATTTT.